The clone carrying this T cell receptor (beta chain) was observed a few times. Its matching antigen is unknown. The second PCR ran about 6 to 11 cycles with a sample-barcoded 5' primer and J-beta primers. TCRdb fed the 5' RACE reads into MiXCR, producing one record per CDR3 protein. The table includes roughly 1,500,000 distinct CDR3 sequences, around 36% detected once. CDR1 is LGHDT and CDR2 is YNNKEL in the germline V gene (reference sequence). The V end lost 3 bases, the J end lost 1 base, and 19 bases lay between the germline ends. The CDR3 is 18 amino acids. These data are taken from a study of blood T cells in healthy people across ages. Study-wide results and caveats: Investigators viewed diversity estimates from one million T cells as underestimates, the study reported.

This chain links TRBV3-1 with TRBJ1-5; possible D gene TRBD1, 5 bases. The sequenced sample was blood. This receptor was taken from a woman in her 30s in good health. The CDR3 sequence: CASSHRDGRVKSNQPQHF. CDR3 bases: TGTGCCAGCAGCCACCGGGACGGACGTGTGAAGAGCAATCAGCCCCAGCATTTT.